This T cell receptor (beta chain) originates from a study of cytotoxic CD8 clonotypes in ibrutinib-treated CLL. Regarding this clone: Its target is not known.

The germline V gene has CDR1 MDHEN and CDR2 SYDVKM. Trimming removed 3 bases from V and 1 base from J, with 9 bases in between. This CDR3 spans 15 amino acids. Using immunoSEQ multiplex PCR, the repertoire was profiled, and TCRdb retains in-frame clones only, with some absent. Of under 30,000 clones in the sample, around three fifths were seen once. Study-wide results and caveats: T-cell clonality at baseline went above that of age-matched healthy donors and rose and fell with circulating CD8+ T-cell counts. Rare overall, public clonotypes shrank or held steady under therapy.

The gene calls are TRBV28 and TRBJ1-4; the D is unclear. Sequences were derived from PBMCs, sampled before ibrutinib treatment. This TCR was recovered from a human donor with chronic lymphocytic leukemia. The CDR3 protein is CASSLLRGTNEKLFF. CDR3 nucleotides: TGTGCCAGCAGTTTGCTCCGGGGAACTAATGAAAAACTGTTTTTT. The full variable domain, with the rest looked up from reference TRBV28 and TRBJ1-4, is DVKVTQSSRYLVKRTGEKVFLECVQDMDHENMFWYRQDPGLGLRLIYFSYDVKMKEKGDIPEGYSVSREKKERFSLILESASTNQTSMYLCASSLLRGTNEKLFFGSGTQLSVL.